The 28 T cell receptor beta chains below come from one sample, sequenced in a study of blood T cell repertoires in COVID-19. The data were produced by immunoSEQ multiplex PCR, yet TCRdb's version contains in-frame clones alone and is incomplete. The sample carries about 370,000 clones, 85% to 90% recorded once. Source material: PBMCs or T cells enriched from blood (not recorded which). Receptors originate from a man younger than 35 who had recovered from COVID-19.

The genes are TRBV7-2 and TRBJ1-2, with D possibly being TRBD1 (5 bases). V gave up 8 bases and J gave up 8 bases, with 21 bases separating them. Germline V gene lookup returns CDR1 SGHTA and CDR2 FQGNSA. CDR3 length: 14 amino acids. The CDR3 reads CASVAGLEVRGYTF. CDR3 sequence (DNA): TGTGCCAGCGTAGCAGGGTTGGAAGTCAGAGGCTACACCTTC.

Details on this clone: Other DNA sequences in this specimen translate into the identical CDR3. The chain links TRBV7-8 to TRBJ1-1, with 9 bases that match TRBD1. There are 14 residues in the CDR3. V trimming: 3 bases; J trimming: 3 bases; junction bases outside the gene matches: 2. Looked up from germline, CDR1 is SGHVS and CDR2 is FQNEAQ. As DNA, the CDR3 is TGTGCCAGCAGCTTCCGGGACAGGGACACTGAAGCTTTCTTT. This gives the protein CASSFRDRDTEAFF.

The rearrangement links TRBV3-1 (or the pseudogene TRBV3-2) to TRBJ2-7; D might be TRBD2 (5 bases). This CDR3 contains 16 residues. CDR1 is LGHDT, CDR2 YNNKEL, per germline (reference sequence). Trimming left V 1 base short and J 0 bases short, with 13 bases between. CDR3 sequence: CASSQGSGISSYEQYF. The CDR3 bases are TGTGCCAGCAGCCAAGGGTCCGGGATCAGCTCCTACGAGCAGTACTTC.

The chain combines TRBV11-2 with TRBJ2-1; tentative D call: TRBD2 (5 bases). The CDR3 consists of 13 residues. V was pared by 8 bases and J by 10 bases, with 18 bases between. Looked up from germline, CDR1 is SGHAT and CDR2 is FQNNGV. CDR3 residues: CASSSTSDWEQFF. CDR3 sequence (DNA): TGTGCCAGCTCATCTACCTCGGACTGGGAGCAGTTCTTC.

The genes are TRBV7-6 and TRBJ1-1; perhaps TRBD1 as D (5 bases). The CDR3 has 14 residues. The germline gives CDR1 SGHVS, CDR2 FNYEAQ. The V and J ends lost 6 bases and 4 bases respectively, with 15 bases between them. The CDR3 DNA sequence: TGTGCCAGCAGTTTTGGACAATCGGGCACTGAAGCTTTCTTT. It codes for CASSFGQSGTEAFF.

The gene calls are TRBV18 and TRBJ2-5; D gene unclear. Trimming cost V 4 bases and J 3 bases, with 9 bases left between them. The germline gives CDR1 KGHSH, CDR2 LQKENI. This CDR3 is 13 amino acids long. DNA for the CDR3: TGTGCCAGCTCACAGCTCCTCGAAGAGACCCAGTACTTC. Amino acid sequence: CASSQLLEETQYF.

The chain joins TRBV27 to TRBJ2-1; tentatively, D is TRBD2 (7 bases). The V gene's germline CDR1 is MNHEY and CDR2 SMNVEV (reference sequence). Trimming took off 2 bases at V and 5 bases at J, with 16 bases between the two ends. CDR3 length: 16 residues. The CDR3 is CASSLGGGSSDNEQFF. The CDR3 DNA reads TGTGCCAGCAGTTTAGGGGGCGGGAGTTCAGACAATGAGCAGTTCTTC.

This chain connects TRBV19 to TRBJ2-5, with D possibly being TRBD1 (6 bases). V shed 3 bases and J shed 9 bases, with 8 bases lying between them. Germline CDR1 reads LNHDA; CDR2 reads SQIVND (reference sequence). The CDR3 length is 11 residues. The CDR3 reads CASSMGQAQYF. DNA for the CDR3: TGTGCCAGTAGTATGGGACAAGCCCAGTACTTC.

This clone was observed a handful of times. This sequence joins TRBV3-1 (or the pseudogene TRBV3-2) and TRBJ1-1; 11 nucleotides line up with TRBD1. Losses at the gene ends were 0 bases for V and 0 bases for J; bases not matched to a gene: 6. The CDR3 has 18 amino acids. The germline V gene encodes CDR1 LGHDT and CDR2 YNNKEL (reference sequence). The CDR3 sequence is CASSQDHWTGGLNTEAFF. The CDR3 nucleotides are TGTGCCAGCAGCCAAGATCATTGGACAGGGGGCTTGAACACTGAAGCTTTCTTT.

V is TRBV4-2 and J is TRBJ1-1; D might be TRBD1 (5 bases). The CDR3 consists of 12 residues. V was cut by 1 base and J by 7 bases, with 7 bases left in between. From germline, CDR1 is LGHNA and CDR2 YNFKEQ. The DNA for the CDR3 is TGTGCCAGCAGCCAAGGGGGGGTTGAAGCTTTCTTT. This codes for CASSQGGVEAFF.

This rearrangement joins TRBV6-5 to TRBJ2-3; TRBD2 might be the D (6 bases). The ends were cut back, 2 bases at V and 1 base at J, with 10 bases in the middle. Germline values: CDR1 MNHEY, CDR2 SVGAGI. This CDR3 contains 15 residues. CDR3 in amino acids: CASSYGGWGTDTQYF. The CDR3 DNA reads TGTGCCAGCAGTTACGGGGGGTGGGGCACAGATACGCAGTATTTT.

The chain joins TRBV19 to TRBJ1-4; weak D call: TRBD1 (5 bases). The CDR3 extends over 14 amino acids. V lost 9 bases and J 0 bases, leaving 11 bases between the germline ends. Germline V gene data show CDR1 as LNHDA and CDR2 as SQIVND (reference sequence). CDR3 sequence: CASGLGATNEKLFF. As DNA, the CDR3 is TGTGCCAGCGGATTAGGGGCAACTAATGAAAAACTGTTTTTT.

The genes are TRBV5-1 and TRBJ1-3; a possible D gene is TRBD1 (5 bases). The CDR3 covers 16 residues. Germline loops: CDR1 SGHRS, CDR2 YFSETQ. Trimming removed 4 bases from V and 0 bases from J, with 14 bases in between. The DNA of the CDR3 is TGCGCCAGCAGCGCAACAGGTGCCAGCTCTGGAAACACCATATATTTT. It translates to CASSATGASSGNTIYF.

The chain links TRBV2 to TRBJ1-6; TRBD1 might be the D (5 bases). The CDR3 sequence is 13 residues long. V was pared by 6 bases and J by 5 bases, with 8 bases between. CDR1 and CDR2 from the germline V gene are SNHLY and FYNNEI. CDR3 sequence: CASRGLNNSPLHF. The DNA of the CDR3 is TGTGCCAGCAGGGGACTAAATAATTCACCCCTCCACTTT.

The CDR3: CASSSSTGLAVEQYF. For the CDR3, the DNA is TGCGCCAGCAGCTCCAGCACGGGACTAGCGGTTGAGCAGTACTTC. The rearrangement joins TRBV5-1 to TRBJ2-7; 11 nucleotides line up with TRBD2. CDR1 and CDR2 (germline): SGHRS, YFSETQ. The J segment lost 7 bases and the V segment lost 3 bases, leaving 9 bases of the junction unmatched. The CDR3 covers 15 residues. The whole variable domain, filled in from reference TRBV5-1 and TRBJ2-7, reads KAGVTQTPRYLIKTRGQQVTLSCSPISGHRSVSWYQQTPGQGLQFLFEYFSETQRNKGNFPGRFSGRQFSNSRSEMNVSTLELGDSALYLCASSSSTGLAVEQYFGPGTRLTVT.

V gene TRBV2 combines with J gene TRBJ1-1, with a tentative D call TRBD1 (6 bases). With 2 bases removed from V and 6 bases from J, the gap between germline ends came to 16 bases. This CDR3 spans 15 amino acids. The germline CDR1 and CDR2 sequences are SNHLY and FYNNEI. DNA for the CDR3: TGTGCCAGCAGTGAATGGCGAACAGGGCGGGCTGAAGCTTTCTTT. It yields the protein CASSEWRTGRAEAFF.

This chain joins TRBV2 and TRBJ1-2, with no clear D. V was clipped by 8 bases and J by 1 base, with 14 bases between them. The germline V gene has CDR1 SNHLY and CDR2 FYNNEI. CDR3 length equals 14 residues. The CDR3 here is CASGGLGNNYGYTF. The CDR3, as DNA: TGTGCCAGCGGCGGGTTGGGAAATAACTATGGCTACACCTTC.

The CDR3 region is CATSSGGSAEAFF. The CDR3, as DNA: TGTGCCACCAGCAGTGGGGGGTCCGCTGAAGCTTTCTTT. The chain is built from TRBV15 and TRBJ1-1, with a possible D match to TRBD1 (5 bases). The V end lost 3 bases, the J end lost 6 bases, and 11 bases lay between the germline ends. This CDR3 contains 13 residues. Germline lookup yields CDR1 LNHNV and CDR2 YYDKDF (reference sequence).

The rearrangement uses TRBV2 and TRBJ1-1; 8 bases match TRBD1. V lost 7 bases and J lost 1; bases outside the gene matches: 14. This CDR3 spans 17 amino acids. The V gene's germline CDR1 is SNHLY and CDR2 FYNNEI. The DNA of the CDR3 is TGTGCCAGCACCCGAAGGGGGTACAGGGGGGCGAACACTGAAGCTTTCTTT. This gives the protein CASTRRGYRGANTEAFF.

The CDR3 sequence: CASSLGTGNTEAFF. In nucleotides, the CDR3 is TGTGCCAGTAGTCTTGGGACAGGGAACACTGAAGCTTTCTTT. The chain links TRBV19 to TRBJ1-1; 8 positions agree with TRBD1. CDR3 length: 14 amino acids. The trim removed 5 bases at V and 1 base at J, leaving 3 bases unmatched. The germline V gene has CDR1 LNHDA and CDR2 SQIVND (reference sequence).

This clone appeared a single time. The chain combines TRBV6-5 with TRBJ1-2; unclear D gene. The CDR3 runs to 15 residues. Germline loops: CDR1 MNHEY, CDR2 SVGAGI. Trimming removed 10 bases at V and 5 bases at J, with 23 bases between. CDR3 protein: CATAPGLATGYGYTF. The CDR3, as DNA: TGTGCCACCGCCCCTGGCCTCGCGACGGGGTATGGCTACACCTTC.

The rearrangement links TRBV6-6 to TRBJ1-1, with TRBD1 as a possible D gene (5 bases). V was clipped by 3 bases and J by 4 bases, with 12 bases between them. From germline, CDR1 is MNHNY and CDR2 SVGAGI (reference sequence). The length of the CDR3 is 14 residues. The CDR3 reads CASSYSGDLTEAFF. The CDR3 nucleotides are TGTGCCAGCAGTTATTCGGGGGATCTCACTGAAGCTTTCTTT.

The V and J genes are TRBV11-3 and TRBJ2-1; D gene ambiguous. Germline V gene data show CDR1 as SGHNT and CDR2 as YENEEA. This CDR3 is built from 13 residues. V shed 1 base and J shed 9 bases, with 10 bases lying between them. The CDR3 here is CASSLATTREQFF. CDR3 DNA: TGTGCCAGCAGCTTAGCAACTACGCGTGAGCAGTTCTTC.

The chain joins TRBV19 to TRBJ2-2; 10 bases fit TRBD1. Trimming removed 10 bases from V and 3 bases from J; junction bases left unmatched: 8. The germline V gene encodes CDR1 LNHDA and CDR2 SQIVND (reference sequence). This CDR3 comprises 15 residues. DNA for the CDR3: TGTGCCACCAAACAGACAGGGGGCTACACCGGGGAGCTGTTTTTT. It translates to CATKQTGGYTGELFF.

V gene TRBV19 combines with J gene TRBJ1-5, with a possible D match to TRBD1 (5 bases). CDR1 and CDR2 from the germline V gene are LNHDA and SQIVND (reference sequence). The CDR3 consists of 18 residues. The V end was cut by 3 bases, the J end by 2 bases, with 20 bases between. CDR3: CASSILRQGGSGNQPQHF. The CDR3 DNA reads TGTGCCAGTAGTATTCTCAGGCAGGGAGGGTCGGGCAATCAGCCCCAGCATTTT.

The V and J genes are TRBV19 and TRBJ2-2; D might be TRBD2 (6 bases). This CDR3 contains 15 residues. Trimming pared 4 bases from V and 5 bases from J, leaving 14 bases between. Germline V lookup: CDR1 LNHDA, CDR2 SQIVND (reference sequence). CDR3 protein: CASSNRLVRTGELFF. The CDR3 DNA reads TGTGCCAGTAGTAACCGACTAGTCCGGACCGGGGAGCTGTTTTTT.

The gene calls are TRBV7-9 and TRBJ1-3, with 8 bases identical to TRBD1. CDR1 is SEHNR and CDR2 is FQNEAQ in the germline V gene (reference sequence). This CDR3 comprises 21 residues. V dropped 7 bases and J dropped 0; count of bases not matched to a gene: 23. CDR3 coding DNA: TGTGCCAGCACCGAAAGTATCTCGGGACAGGTTACCACCGGCTCTGGAAACACCATATATTTT. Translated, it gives CASTESISGQVTTGSGNTIYF.

CDR3 protein: CASSDSTGMGAEAFF. The CDR3 DNA reads TGTGCCAGCAGTGATTCGACAGGAATGGGGGCTGAAGCTTTCTTT. The chain couples TRBV25-1 to TRBJ1-1; TRBD1 is a possible D gene (6 bases). Trimming pared 3 bases from V and 6 bases from J, leaving 17 bases between. Per germline, CDR1 MGHDK and CDR2 SYGVNS. There are 15 residues in the CDR3. Complete variable domain (other parts from reference TRBV25-1 and TRBJ1-1): EADIYQTPRYLVIGTGKKITLECSQTMGHDKMYWYQQDPGMELHLIHYSYGVNSTEKGDLSSESTVSRIRTEHFPLTLESARPSHTSQYLCASSDSTGMGAEAFFGQGTRLTVV.